Below, 28 T cell receptor beta chains from the same sample are listed, as sequenced in a study of cytomegalovirus exposure and HLA in healthy donors (dated by TCRdb to 2016 to 2017). The protocol used for the library was the immunoSEQ multiplex PCR assay. A mixture of 60 forward primers for TCR Vbeta segments and 13 reverse primers for TCR Jbeta segments was used in the multiplex PCR. TCRdb provides this immuneACCESS table in a form limited to in-frame rearrangements. Some clones are lacking; in checked studies, under half of them reflect an unresolved V gene, and why the rest are absent is not known. The sample table holds around 70,000 clones, of which roughly 82% were seen once. The top ten clonotypes cover 9.5% to 13% of the sample. What was sequenced was PBMCs. These TCRs come from a male donor in good health and CMV-seropositive.

Worth noting for this clone: A far larger clone is only one base removed, so a read error is likely. This sequence joins TRBV5-1 and TRBJ2-3; 7 nucleotides align to TRBD2. V lost 0 bases to trimming and J lost 1 base; unmatched junction nucleotides: 5. This CDR3 comprises 16 residues. Germline lookup yields CDR1 SGHRS and CDR2 YFSETQ. The chain's CDR3 is CASSLGLADGTDTQYF. Written as DNA, the CDR3 is TGCGCCAGCAGCTTGGGTCTAGCGGATGGCACAGATACGCAGTATTTT.

Details on this clone: Mismatch with germline at one junction end may stem from a read error. This chain uses TRBV19 with TRBJ1-2; TRBD1 matches 9 bases. This CDR3 comprises 15 residues. The germline V gene encodes CDR1 LNHDA and CDR2 SQIVND (reference sequence). The CDR3 region is CATSMGQGRFYGYTF. CDR3 sequence (DNA): TGTGCCACTAGTATGGGACAGGGTCGATTCTATGGCTACACCTTC.

As regards this clone: Given the absence of the conserved phenylalanine or tryptophan at the CDR3 end, a read error is likely. The DNA for the CDR3 is TGTGCCTGGAGTTGGACAGGGGGCGAAGCTTTCCTT. The encoded protein is CAWSWTGGEAFL. The V and J genes are TRBV30 and TRBJ1-1, with TRBD1 matching 11 bases. CDR1 GTSNPN and CDR2 SVGIG come from the germline V gene (reference sequence). The CDR3 loop spans 12 amino acids. Trimming at V came to 2 bases and at J to 8 bases, leaving 1 base not matched to a gene.

CDR3 residues: CASSLDRGDQPQHF. CDR3 nucleotides: TGTGCCAGCAGTTTGGACAGGGGTGATCAGCCCCAGCATTTT. The chain uses TRBV2 and TRBJ1-5; 9 bases align to TRBD1. CDR1 and CDR2 from the germline V gene are SNHLY and FYNNEI. Germline trimming cut 5 bases from V and 5 bases from J; bases unmatched to any gene: 4. CDR3 size: 14 residues.

This clone was counted between two and nine times. The chain employs TRBV14 and TRBJ2-7; 9 nucleotides line up with TRBD1. Looked up from germline, CDR1 is SGHDN and CDR2 is FVKESK. CDR3 length: 16 residues. J lost 5 bases, V lost 4 bases, and 12 bases had no gene match. CDR3 loop: CASSPRQGVFRNEQYF. The DNA for the CDR3 is TGTGCCAGCAGCCCCCGACAGGGGGTGTTCCGGAACGAGCAGTACTTC. Full variable domain (rest looked up from reference TRBV14 and TRBJ2-7): EAGVTQFPSHSVIEKGQTVTLRCDPISGHDNLYWYRRVMGKEIKFLLHFVKESKQDESGMPNNRFLAERTGGTYSTLKVQPAELEDSGVYFCASSPRQGVFRNEQYFGPGTRLTVT.

This clone was observed a single time. The chain uses TRBV10-3 and TRBJ1-2; D call uncertain. Germline V CDR1 and CDR2: ENHRY, SYGVKD. V shed 11 bases and J shed 7 bases, with 20 bases lying between them. The CDR3 spans 13 residues. CDR3 in DNA: TGTGCCTCCCAAGAGTCGGGGTTGAGTGGCTACACCTTC. Encoded protein: CASQESGLSGYTF.

This clone was seen only a few times. The chain joins TRBV5-1 to TRBJ2-5; 8 nucleotides line up with TRBD2. Germline CDR1 and CDR2: SGHRS and YFSETQ. V dropped 2 bases and J dropped 1; count of bases not matched to a gene: 4. This CDR3 comprises 15 residues. The CDR3 spells CASSFQRGTQETQYF. The DNA for the CDR3 is TGCGCCAGCAGCTTCCAGCGGGGGACCCAAGAGACCCAGTACTTC.

This clone came up a few times. The rearrangement links TRBV7-2 to TRBJ1-4, with 8 bases fitting TRBD1. After removal of 5 bases from V and 5 bases from J, the junction contained 10 bases not matched to a gene. This CDR3 has 16 amino acids. Germline V gene sequence: CDR1 SGHTA, CDR2 FQGNSA. The DNA of the CDR3 is TGTGCCAGCAGCCTCCAGGGGGCGACTTCGAATGAAAAACTGTTTTTT. Translating gives CASSLQGATSNEKLFF. Based on the CDR3 plus reference TRBV7-2 and TRBJ1-4, the full variable domain is GAGVSQSPSNKVTEKGKDVELRCDPISGHTALYWYRQSLGQGLEFLIYFQGNSAPDKSGLPSDRFSAERTGGSVSTLTIQRTQQEDSAVYLCASSLQGATSNEKLFFGSGTQLSVL.

Concerning this clone itself: The junction differs from germline at one of its ends, possibly a read error. Distinct nucleotide sequences in the sample also encode this CDR3. The DNA of the CDR3 is TGTGCCAGCAGCCAAGATGTCAGGGGAGCTAACTACGGCTACACCTTC. Translated, it gives CASSQDVRGANYGYTF. The gene calls are TRBV4-2 and TRBJ1-2, with TRBD1 as a possible D gene (6 bases). Germline lookup yields CDR1 LGHNA and CDR2 YNFKEQ. The CDR3 spans 16 residues.

The CDR3 nucleotides read TGCAGCGTTGCGGACAGGGCGGGTAATGAAAAACTGTTTTTT. Its translation is CSVADRAGNEKLFF. The chain has TRBV29-1 and TRBJ1-4, with TRBD1 matching 8 bases. This CDR3 has 14 residues. V lost 4 bases to trimming and J lost 4 bases; unmatched junction nucleotides: 5. The germline gives CDR1 SQVTM, CDR2 ANQGSEA. Full variable domain (missing parts from reference TRBV29-1 and TRBJ1-4): SAVISQKPSRDICQRGTSLTIQCQVDSQVTMMFWYRQQPGQSLTLIATANQGSEATYESGFVIDKFPISRPNLTFSTLTVSNMSPEDSSIYLCSVADRAGNEKLFFGSGTQLSVL.

The chain joins TRBV2 to TRBJ2-7; D is perhaps TRBD2 (6 bases). With 6 bases removed from V and 0 bases from J, the gap between germline ends came to 12 bases. This CDR3 is 14 amino acids long. CDR1 is SNHLY, CDR2 FYNNEI, per germline. CDR3 bases: TGTGCCAGCAGGCGGGAAGGGTTCTCCTACGAGCAGTACTTC. Protein sequence: CASRREGFSYEQYF. Full variable domain (rest looked up from reference TRBV2 and TRBJ2-7): EPEVTQTPSHQVTQMGQEVILRCVPISNHLYFYWYRQILGQKVEFLVSFYNNEISEKSEIFDDQFSVERPDGSNFTLKIRSTKLEDSAMYFCASRREGFSYEQYFGPGTRLTVT.

The rearrangement uses TRBV7-9 and TRBJ2-5; TRBD2 might be the D (6 bases). The germline V gene encodes CDR1 SEHNR and CDR2 FQNEAQ (reference sequence). This CDR3 contains 13 residues. Deletions cut 2 bases from V and 5 bases from J, with 9 bases between. CDR3 protein: CASSLLAGETQYF. CDR3 DNA sequence: TGTGCCAGCAGCTTATTGGCGGGGGAGACCCAGTACTTC.

The V gene is TRBV9, the J gene TRBJ1-2; D remains unclear. V gave up 0 bases and J gave up 0 bases, with 9 bases separating them. This CDR3 has 15 residues. Germline values: CDR1 SGDLS, CDR2 YYNGEE. As DNA, the CDR3 is TGTGCCAGCAGCGTAGGAGGGATAGCTAACTATGGCTACACCTTC. This encodes CASSVGGIANYGYTF. Combining the CDR3 with reference TRBV9 and TRBJ1-2 gives the whole variable domain DSGVTQTPKHLITATGQRVTLRCSPRSGDLSVYWYQQSLDQGLQFLIQYYNGEERAKGNILERFSAQQFPDLHSELNLSSLELGDSALYFCASSVGGIANYGYTFGSGTRLTVV.

This rearrangement joins TRBV27 to TRBJ1-1; D perhaps matches TRBD1 (6 bases). Germline V gene data show CDR1 as MNHEY and CDR2 as SMNVEV (reference sequence). The CDR3 runs 13 residues. The ends were cut back, 5 bases at V and 5 bases at J, with 12 bases in the middle. CDR3 protein: CASSRGSGTEAFF. The CDR3 nucleotides are TGTGCCAGCAGTAGGGGGAGTGGGACTGAAGCTTTCTTT.

This chain uses TRBV19 with TRBJ1-1; 8 nucleotides line up with TRBD1. Germline V CDR1 and CDR2: LNHDA, SQIVND (reference sequence). Unmatched junction bases numbered 16, after V lost 5 bases and J lost 5 bases. The CDR3 covers 17 residues. For the CDR3, the DNA is TGTGCCAGTAGTCCTCGATCGACAGGGGATTTGAGGACTGAAGCTTTCTTT. Translated, it gives CASSPRSTGDLRTEAFF.

This clone was counted a few times. This chain uses TRBV28 with TRBJ2-1; 11 nucleotides line up with TRBD1. Germline CDR1 and CDR2: MDHEN and SYDVKM. This CDR3 region has 15 residues. J gave up 4 bases and V 3 bases, and 2 bases lay outside the gene matches. In DNA form, the CDR3 reads TGTGCCAGCAGTTTGGGACAGGGGGGTTACAATGAGCAGTTCTTC. Its translation: CASSLGQGGYNEQFF.

V usage is TRBV7-2 and J usage is TRBJ1-2; D is possibly TRBD1 (6 bases). CDR1 and CDR2 (germline): SGHTA, FQGNSA. Trimming removed 5 bases at V and 3 bases at J, with 10 bases between. This CDR3 region has 13 residues. The CDR3: CASSPNRDYGYTF. The DNA for the CDR3 is TGTGCCAGCAGCCCTAACAGGGACTATGGCTACACCTTC.

A remark on this clone: Mismatch with germline at one junction end may stem from a read error. The chain combines TRBV5-1 with TRBJ2-2; weak D call: TRBD2 (6 bases). The germline CDR1 and CDR2 sequences are SGHRS and YFSETQ. This CDR3 contains 12 residues. CDR3 nucleotide sequence: TGCGCCAGCAGCTTGGACGGCGGGAAGCTGTTTTTT. It specifies CASSLDGGKLFF. Looking up the rest from reference TRBV5-1 and TRBJ2-2 gives the full variable domain: KAGVTQTPRYLIKTRGQQVTLSCSPISGHRSVSWYQQTPGQGLQFLFEYFSETQRNKGNFPGRFSGRQFSNSRSEMNVSTLELGDSALYLCASSLDGGKLFFGEGSRLTVL.

The CDR3: CASRNRDGYNSPLHF. CDR3 DNA sequence: TGTGCCAGCCGAAATCGTGACGGGTATAATTCACCCCTCCACTTT. The chain is built from TRBV2 and TRBJ1-6; D unresolved. The CDR3 has 15 residues. Germline loops: CDR1 SNHLY, CDR2 FYNNEI. V was shortened by 8 bases and J by 4 bases, with 15 bases between the two germline ends.

The chain uses TRBV5-1 and TRBJ2-1; D is undetermined. There are 14 residues in the CDR3. V lost 3 bases and J 4 bases, leaving 11 bases between the germline ends. Germline V gene lookup returns CDR1 SGHRS and CDR2 YFSETQ. CDR3: CASSSDTAYNEQFF. As DNA, the CDR3 is TGCGCCAGCAGCTCTGACACAGCTTACAATGAGCAGTTCTTC.

Only one count was recorded for this clone. The gene calls are TRBV7-8 and TRBJ2-1, with D uncertain. CDR1 and CDR2 from the germline V gene are SGHVS and FQNEAQ. The CDR3 contains 12 residues. V lost 0 bases and J lost 9, with 6 bases in between. In DNA form, the CDR3 reads TGTGCCAGCAGCTTAGCGAGGATTGAGCAGTTCTTC. This sequence encodes CASSLARIEQFF.

V is TRBV10-2 and J is TRBJ2-1, with D tentatively TRBD2 (5 bases). CDR3 length: 14 residues. Germline V gene lookup returns CDR1 WSHSY and CDR2 SAAADI. The ends were cut back, 11 bases at V and 5 bases at J, with 19 bases in the middle. CDR3 coding DNA: TGCGCCGTGGAGCCCGAGACTACCAACAATGAGCAGTTCTTC. Translating it yields CAVEPETTNNEQFF.

This sequence joins TRBV15 and TRBJ2-7; D unresolved. Germline V CDR1 and CDR2: LNHNV, YYDKDF (reference sequence). Trimming removed 1 base at V and 3 bases at J, with 16 bases between. The CDR3 length is 16 residues. DNA for the CDR3: TGTGCCACCAGCAGAGCCAGGAAGGCAAGCCTCTACGAGCAGTACTTC. It is translated as CATSRARKASLYEQYF. Variable domain in full (rest from reference TRBV15 and TRBJ2-7): DAMVIQNPRYQVTQFGKPVTLSCSQTLNHNVMYWYQQKSSQAPKLLFHYYDKDFNNEADTPDNFQSRRPNTSFCFLDIRSPGLGDTAMYLCATSRARKASLYEQYFGPGTRLTVT.

This rearrangement joins TRBV7-3 to TRBJ1-2; the match to TRBD1 covers 7 bases. V lost 0 bases, J lost 3 bases, and 1 base stayed unmatched. Germline-derived CDR1 and CDR2 are SGHTA and FQGTGA. The CDR3 runs to 14 residues. CDR3 sequence: CASSLTGGDYGYTF. The CDR3 nucleotides are TGTGCCAGCAGCTTAACAGGGGGCGACTATGGCTACACCTTC.

This clone was seen once. The chain carries TRBV12-5 and TRBJ1-4, with D perhaps matching TRBD1 (5 bases). The CDR3 is made up of 15 amino acids. Germline V gives CDR1 LGHNT, CDR2 FRNRAP. V lost 5 bases to trimming and J lost 4 bases, with 14 bases between them. CDR3 in amino acids: CASGTQGLNNEKLFF. DNA of the CDR3: TGTGCTAGTGGTACCCAGGGATTAAATAATGAAAAACTGTTTTTT.

The table lists this clone with a few counts. V is TRBV28 and J is TRBJ2-3; 8 nucleotides line up with TRBD1. The CDR3 has 15 residues. Germline V gene sequence: CDR1 MDHEN, CDR2 SYDVKM. Unmatched junction bases numbered 7, after V lost 4 bases and J lost 4 bases. The CDR3 sequence is CASSYPPGGADTQYF. In nucleotides, the CDR3 is TGTGCCAGCAGTTATCCCCCAGGGGGCGCAGATACGCAGTATTTT.

The gene calls are TRBV5-1 and TRBJ2-1; 9 bases agree with TRBD2. CDR1 and CDR2 (germline): SGHRS, YFSETQ. CDR3 length equals 17 residues. The V and J ends lost 1 base and 5 bases, in that order; junction bases with no gene match: 10. For the CDR3, the DNA is TGCGCCAGCAGCTTGACCGTCTCTAGCGGGGCAAACAATGAGCAGTTCTTC. It translates to CASSLTVSSGANNEQFF.

The chain combines TRBV27 with TRBJ2-5; no clear D. Trimming took 2 bases from V and 4 from J, leaving 11 bases between them. The CDR3 loop spans 14 amino acids. Germline lookup yields CDR1 MNHEY and CDR2 SMNVEV (reference sequence). The CDR3 sequence is CASSLMGLPETQYF. The DNA of the CDR3 is TGTGCCAGCAGTTTAATGGGCTTGCCAGAGACCCAGTACTTC.